The 14 T cell receptor beta chains in this list originate from one sample, sequenced in a study of CD8 T cells in ankylosing spondylitis. These receptors have no identified antigens. TCRdb re-analysed the 5' RACE reads in MiXCR, keeping a single row per CDR3 protein. The data contain hundreds of thousands of distinct CDR3 sequences, about a sixth of them singletons. Regarding the study as a whole: Ankylosing spondylitis blood appeared to be characterized by a TCR beta motif of 8 or 9 highly homologous variants.

The sequenced sample was blood, either unsorted or a sorted T cell fraction (not recorded which). The receptors here all came from a male donor with ankylosing spondylitis.

This clonotype was recorded a few times. V gene TRBV6-1 combines with J gene TRBJ1-1; D is uncertain. V lost 5 bases and J lost 0, with 10 bases in between. The CDR3 covers 14 residues. Germline V gene data show CDR1 as MNHNS and CDR2 as SASEGT. This CDR3 is CASSKDGMNTEAFF. CDR3 coding DNA: TGTGCCAGCAGTAAGGACGGAATGAACACTGAAGCTTTCTTT.

This clonotype was detected a few times. V usage is TRBV11-2 and J usage is TRBJ2-5; D is possibly TRBD2 (6 bases). CDR1 SGHAT and CDR2 FQNNGV come from the germline V gene. V lost 1 base to trimming and J lost 1 base, with 13 bases between them. This CDR3 has 16 amino acids. CDR3 in amino acids: CASSLGLGVAQETQYF. CDR3 DNA: TGTGCCAGCAGCTTAGGACTAGGGGTTGCCCAAGAGACCCAGTACTTC.

This chain connects TRBV12-3 or TRBV12-4 to TRBJ1-1, with D perhaps TRBD1 (5 bases). CDR3 length: 14 amino acids. The V and J ends lost 3 bases and 1 base respectively, with 9 bases between them. The CDR3 spells CASSFRGKNTEAFF. CDR3 nucleotides: TGTGCCAGCAGTTTTCGGGGCAAGAACACTGAAGCTTTCTTT.

The CDR3 DNA reads TGTGCCAGCAGGTCCGGTTTGTACGAGCAGTACTTC. Protein product: CASRSGLYEQYF. The chain is built from TRBV2 and TRBJ2-7; D remains ambiguous. Germline V gives CDR1 SNHLY, CDR2 FYNNEI. The CDR3 covers 12 residues. The germline V and J ends were trimmed by 6 bases and 4 bases, with 10 bases remaining between them.

There are a few counts of this clonotype. The chain has TRBV2 and TRBJ2-1; 7 nucleotides line up with TRBD1. Trimming at V came to 7 bases and at J to 0 bases, leaving 15 bases not matched to a gene. Germline V gene lookup returns CDR1 SNHLY and CDR2 FYNNEI. The CDR3 sequence is 18 residues long. The CDR3 DNA sequence: TGTGCCAGCACCGAGACAGGGAAAGGCCCTAGCTCCTACAATGAGCAGTTCTTC. Translating it yields CASTETGKGPSSYNEQFF.

This sequence joins TRBV7-9 and TRBJ2-2; 12 bases map to TRBD2. CDR1 is SEHNR, CDR2 FQNEAQ, per germline (reference sequence). Trimming cost V 3 bases and J 6 bases; bases outside gene matches: 5. The CDR3 loop spans 16 amino acids. CDR3 protein: CASSFNLAGGPGELFF. Written as DNA, the CDR3 is TGTGCCAGCAGCTTCAATCTAGCGGGAGGGCCCGGGGAGCTGTTTTTT.

This clonotype has just a few counts. The chain is built from TRBV20-1 and TRBJ2-7; a weak D match, TRBD1 (5 bases). This CDR3 region has 13 residues. CDR1 is DFQATT, CDR2 SNEGSKA, per germline (reference sequence). Deletions cut 5 bases from V and 7 bases from J, with 18 bases between. The CDR3 sequence is CSAAQDAHGEQYF. Here the CDR3 DNA reads TGCAGTGCTGCACAGGATGCCCATGGGGAGCAGTACTTC.

This clonotype was detected ten times or more. The genes are TRBV12-3 or TRBV12-4 and TRBJ1-1, with a tentative D call TRBD1 (6 bases). This CDR3 spans 13 amino acids. Trimming stripped 6 bases from V and 9 bases from J, with 17 bases between. This CDR3 is CASSQRGAPKAFF. DNA of the CDR3: TGTGCCAGCAGCCAACGGGGGGCCCCGAAAGCTTTCTTT.

The genes are TRBV7-9 and TRBJ2-5, with 11 bases lining up with TRBD1. The CDR3 is made up of 15 amino acids. Per the germline V gene, CDR1 is SEHNR and CDR2 is FQNEAQ (reference sequence). V dropped 7 bases and J dropped 5; count of bases not matched to a gene: 9. The CDR3 sequence is CASTRGQGAGETQYF. CDR3 DNA: TGTGCCAGCACCCGCGGACAGGGGGCTGGGGAGACCCAGTACTTC.

In this sample, this clonotype turned up a few times. J is TRBJ2-7 and V is TRBV11-3; a possible D gene is TRBD2 (5 bases). Germline V CDR1 and CDR2: SGHNT, YENEEA. Deletions cut 7 bases from V and 6 bases from J, with 16 bases between. CDR3 size: 13 residues. The CDR3: CASNKMGSTEQYF. The CDR3 DNA sequence: TGTGCCAGCAACAAGATGGGGAGTACCGAGCAGTACTTC.

The J gene is TRBJ2-6, the V gene TRBV7-9; D call uncertain. Trimming removed 5 bases from V and 0 bases from J, with 5 bases in between. There are 14 residues in the CDR3. The germline V gene encodes CDR1 SEHNR and CDR2 FQNEAQ (reference sequence). CDR3 amino acids: CASSIVSGANVLTF. CDR3 nucleotide sequence: TGTGCCAGCAGCATCGTCTCTGGGGCCAACGTCCTGACTTTC. The whole variable domain, remainder taken from reference TRBV7-9 and TRBJ2-6, is DTGVSQNPRHKITKRGQNVTFRCDPISEHNRLYWYRQTLGQGPEFLTYFQNEAQLEKSRLLSDRFSAERPKGSFSTLEIQRTEQGDSAMYLCASSIVSGANVLTFGAGSRLTVL.

Only a few counts were recorded for this clonotype. The rearrangement links TRBV3-1 to TRBJ1-3; TRBD1 matches at 7 bases. From germline, CDR1 is LGHDT and CDR2 YNNKEL (reference sequence). V shed 5 bases, J shed 4 bases, and the junction held 8 bases outside the gene matches. The CDR3 totals 15 residues. CDR3 protein: CASSRGQYQGNTIYF. The DNA for the CDR3 is TGTGCCAGCAGCAGGGGACAGTACCAAGGAAACACCATATATTTT.

This clonotype was detected ten times or more. The V and J genes are TRBV20-1 and TRBJ2-5; D is perhaps TRBD1 or TRBD2 (5 bases each). V was clipped by 0 bases and J by 5 bases, with 13 bases between them. The CDR3 has 14 residues. Germline CDR1 is DFQATT and CDR2 is SNEGSKA (reference sequence). The CDR3 sequence is CSARDGTPRETQYF. The CDR3 nucleotides read TGCAGTGCTAGAGATGGGACCCCTCGGGAGACCCAGTACTTC.

This clonotype was seen a handful of times. This chain joins TRBV18 and TRBJ2-5; D perhaps matches TRBD1 (6 bases). Germline CDR1 KGHSH, CDR2 LQKENI. Trimming removed 6 bases at V and 2 bases at J, with 10 bases between. The CDR3 has 13 residues. The CDR3 region is CASSVGQQETQYF. CDR3 coding DNA: TGTGCCAGCTCGGTCGGACAGCAAGAGACCCAGTACTTC.